This T cell receptor (beta chain) was recorded in a study of blood T cell repertoires in COVID-19. Study details: The origin of the acute and convalescent COVID-19 samples was the United States, Italy and Spain.

Trimming stripped 4 bases from V and 3 bases from J, with 15 bases between. Germline CDR1 MGHRA, CDR2 YSYEKL. The length of the CDR3 is 16 residues. In the authors' methods: By means of reference gene primer amplification, nucleated cell counts were estimated. The assay was immunoSEQ multiplex PCR, and TCRdb's table has in-frame clones only and misses some. Clonal size and the V and J genes are those of that table, whereas D and trimming came from the DNA. The sample includes 250,000 to 350,000 clones, over 75% of them seen just once. Specimen: peripheral blood. The chain is built from TRBV4-1 and TRBJ1-4, with a possible D match to TRBD1 (5 bases). This TCR was sampled from a woman aged 45-65 years who had recovered from COVID-19. CDR3 sequence (DNA): TGCGCCAGCAGCCGGTCGGGGGTTGAAGCTAATGAAAAACTGTTTTTT. Its translation: CASSRSGVEANEKLFF.